These 26 T cell receptor beta chains came from one sample sequenced in a study of cytomegalovirus exposure and HLA in healthy donors. Both 60 Vbeta primers and 13 Jbeta primers went into the PCR. Some clones are missing from TCRdb's copy, which holds only in-frame ones; the method was immunoSEQ multiplex PCR. The repertoire consists of some 180,000 clones, with 80% occurring once and the leading ten covering about 1.9%. Sequencing was done on a sample of PBMCs. The receptor set was obtained from a woman aged 25 to 39 in good health and CMV-seronegative.

The chain joins TRBV6-5 to TRBJ1-2; 7 bases map to TRBD1. This CDR3 region has 15 residues. Germline trimming cut 3 bases from V and 1 base from J; bases unmatched to any gene: 5. The germline gives CDR1 MNHEY, CDR2 SVGAGI. CDR3 residues: CASSYTGDSNYGYTF. Here the CDR3 DNA reads TGTGCCAGCAGTTATACGGGGGACAGTAACTATGGCTACACCTTC.

This sequence joins TRBV9 and TRBJ1-4; no clear D gene. V was clipped by 2 bases and J by 5 bases, with 16 bases between them. The germline V gene encodes CDR1 SGDLS and CDR2 YYNGEE. The CDR3 length is 16 residues. This chain's CDR3 is CASSVEPGPSNEKLFF. Written as DNA, the CDR3 is TGTGCCAGCAGCGTTGAACCGGGTCCGAGCAATGAAAAACTGTTTTTT.

The chain recombines TRBV6-5 with TRBJ1-6, with 8 positions matching TRBD1. Germline values: CDR1 MNHEY, CDR2 SVGAGI. Trimming cost V 5 bases and J 8 bases; bases outside gene matches: 8. This CDR3 spans 15 amino acids. DNA of the CDR3: TGTGCCAGCAGTACCCCAACAGGGGGTTATTCACCCCTCCACTTT. Amino acids: CASSTPTGGYSPLHF.

This clone was recorded a few times. V and J are TRBV7-2 and TRBJ1-4, with a tentative D call TRBD1 (6 bases). This CDR3 has 12 amino acids. The germline V gene encodes CDR1 SGHTA and CDR2 FQGNSA. V was trimmed by 5 bases and J by 10 bases, leaving 11 bases between them. The CDR3, as DNA: TGTGCCAGCAGCCCTAGAGGGGGAAAACTGTTTTTT. This sequence encodes CASSPRGGKLFF.

The V and J genes are TRBV10-3 and TRBJ2-7; TRBD1 might be the D (7 bases). This CDR3 has 15 residues. Trimming stripped 3 bases from V and 6 bases from J, with 18 bases between. CDR1 is ENHRY and CDR2 is SYGVKD in the germline V gene. The CDR3 protein is CAISEGGQGGLEQYF. The CDR3 DNA follows: TGTGCCATCAGTGAAGGGGGGCAGGGGGGTCTCGAGCAGTACTTC.

This clone came up a few times. The rearrangement links TRBV7-6 to TRBJ2-2; TRBD2 might be the D (6 bases). This CDR3 contains 15 residues. Trimming removed 5 bases at V and 1 base at J, with 11 bases between. Per the germline V gene, CDR1 is SGHVS and CDR2 is FNYEAQ. CDR3 DNA: TGTGCCAGCAGCCTGAGAGCGGGGAACACCGGGGAGCTGTTTTTT. This translates into CASSLRAGNTGELFF. Drawing the rest from reference TRBV7-6 and TRBJ2-2, the complete variable domain is GAGVSQSPRYKVTKRGQDVALRCDPISGHVSLYWYRQALGQGPEFLTYFNYEAQQDKSGLPNDRFSAERPEGSISTLTIQRTEQRDSAMYRCASSLRAGNTGELFFGEGSRLTVL.

This chain's CDR3 is CAWSLSDRAYEQYF. CDR3 bases: TGTGCCTGGAGCCTATCGGACAGGGCCTACGAGCAGTACTTC. V usage is TRBV30 and J usage is TRBJ2-7; 8 bases match TRBD1. This CDR3 contains 14 residues. Germline V gene lookup returns CDR1 GTSNPN and CDR2 SVGIG (reference sequence). The V and J ends lost 3 bases and 2 bases, in that order; junction bases with no gene match: 6.

The gene calls are TRBV27 and TRBJ1-5; the match to TRBD1 covers 8 bases. Germline CDR1 and CDR2: MNHEY and SMNVEV (reference sequence). This CDR3 comprises 13 residues. The V segment lost 5 bases and the J segment 6 bases; nucleotides outside the gene matches: 3. CDR3: CASSRTGSQPQHF. CDR3 sequence (DNA): TGTGCCAGCAGTCGGACAGGGAGTCAGCCCCAGCATTTT.

This clone occurred once. The genes are TRBV30 and TRBJ2-7; possible D gene TRBD2, 5 bases. This CDR3 is built from 16 residues. V lost 0 bases to trimming and J lost 3 bases, with 18 bases between them. Germline V gene lookup returns CDR1 GTSNPN and CDR2 SVGIG (reference sequence). DNA for the CDR3: TGTGCCTGGAGTGTAGTCCAAGTTGGGAGAAGCTACGAGCAGTACTTC. This codes for CAWSVVQVGRSYEQYF.

The chain joins TRBV30 to TRBJ1-2; a weak D match, TRBD1 (5 bases). The germline V gene has CDR1 GTSNPN and CDR2 SVGIG (reference sequence). V gave up 2 bases and J gave up 6 bases, with 13 bases separating them. The CDR3 has 13 residues. CDR3 amino acids: CAWSPTRTHGYTF. Written as DNA, the CDR3 is TGTGCCTGGAGTCCTACCCGGACACATGGCTACACCTTC.

The chain combines TRBV7-2 with TRBJ2-1; the D gene is possibly TRBD2 (5 bases). Germline V gene sequence: CDR1 SGHTA, CDR2 FQGNSA. Trimming stripped 5 bases from V and 1 base from J, with 12 bases between. This CDR3 comprises 15 residues. The DNA for the CDR3 is TGTGCCAGCAGCGGCCGGGGAAGGTCCTACAATGAGCAGTTCTTC. Protein product: CASSGRGRSYNEQFF.

This chain links TRBV30 with TRBJ1-6; unclear D gene. The CDR3 loop spans 15 amino acids. Trimming pared 1 base from V and 3 bases from J, leaving 10 bases between. Germline V gene lookup returns CDR1 GTSNPN and CDR2 SVGIG (reference sequence). DNA of the CDR3: TGTGCCTGGAGTGATGTGGAGAACTATAATTCACCCCTCCACTTT. Translated: CAWSDVENYNSPLHF.

Here the CDR3 reads CASSPLDRATEAFF. The DNA for the CDR3 is TGTGCCAGCTCACCACTAGACAGGGCCACTGAAGCTTTCTTT. The rearrangement uses TRBV18 and TRBJ1-1, with 7 bases that match TRBD1. The germline V gene encodes CDR1 KGHSH and CDR2 LQKENI. This CDR3 is 14 amino acids long. The trim removed 1 base at V and 4 bases at J, leaving 3 bases unmatched.

The V gene is TRBV4-1, the J gene TRBJ1-1, with D possibly being TRBD1 (5 bases). The CDR3 extends over 15 amino acids. Trimming stripped 4 bases from V and 0 bases from J, with 12 bases between. CDR1 is MGHRA, CDR2 YSYEKL, per germline. The CDR3 coding sequence is TGCGCCAGCAGCCGCCCCGGAGGGGTGAACACTGAAGCTTTCTTT. Residues: CASSRPGGVNTEAFF.

The chain uses TRBV7-2 and TRBJ2-2; tentatively, D is TRBD1 (6 bases). CDR1 is SGHTA and CDR2 is FQGNSA in the germline V gene. V was shortened by 1 base and J by 7 bases, with 13 bases between the two germline ends. The CDR3 is 15 amino acids. CDR3 DNA sequence: TGTGCCAGCAGCTTAGATAGGACAGTTAACGGGGAGCTGTTTTTT. Protein sequence: CASSLDRTVNGELFF.

This clone came up a few times. The chain employs TRBV6-6 and TRBJ1-1, with D tentatively TRBD1 (5 bases). CDR3 length equals 11 residues. Germline CDR1 reads MNHNY; CDR2 reads SVGAGI (reference sequence). V lost 6 bases, J lost 8 bases, and 10 bases lay in between. The CDR3 nucleotides are TGTGCCAGCAGGGCGACAGACGAAGCTTTCTTT. This translates into CASRATDEAFF.

V gene TRBV7-8 combines with J gene TRBJ2-7; tentatively, D is TRBD2 (5 bases). The germline V gene has CDR1 SGHVS and CDR2 FQNEAQ. The CDR3 consists of 12 residues. V lost 8 bases and J lost 2, with 10 bases in between. The CDR3 bases are TGTGCCAGCTTAGAGGGCCCCTACGAGCAGTACTTC. This encodes CASLEGPYEQYF.

The chain is built from TRBV7-2 and TRBJ1-6, with a weak D call TRBD1 (6 bases). CDR1 and CDR2 (germline): SGHTA, FQGNSA. V lost 5 bases and J lost 7, with 12 bases in between. The CDR3 has 14 amino acids. As DNA, the CDR3 is TGTGCCAGCAGCCCCGACAGGATCAATTCACCCCTCCACTTT. Protein product: CASSPDRINSPLHF.

This clone has only one observation. This chain joins TRBV9 and TRBJ2-4, with D hard to call. Germline V gene data show CDR1 as SGDLS and CDR2 as YYNGEE. This CDR3 has 12 residues. The V gene lost 3 bases and the J gene lost 5 bases, with 6 bases spanning the gap. The CDR3 region is CASSGSENIQYF. In DNA, the CDR3 is TGTGCCAGCAGCGGTTCAGAAAACATTCAGTACTTC. The full variable domain, its missing parts supplied by reference TRBV9 and TRBJ2-4, is DSGVTQTPKHLITATGQRVTLRCSPRSGDLSVYWYQQSLDQGLQFLIQYYNGEERAKGNILERFSAQQFPDLHSELNLSSLELGDSALYFCASSGSENIQYFGAGTRLSVL.

The genes are TRBV7-9 and TRBJ1-2; possibly TRBD1 for D (6 bases). The CDR3 consists of 15 residues. Germline V gene data show CDR1 as SEHNR and CDR2 as FQNEAQ (reference sequence). Trimming removed 5 bases from V and 8 bases from J, with 21 bases in between. The CDR3, as DNA: TGTGCCAGCAGCACCTACCCAAAACAGGGTCGAGGCTACACCTTC. Translated: CASSTYPKQGRGYTF.

This chain links TRBV11-2 with TRBJ1-1, with TRBD1 matching over 7 bases. CDR1 SGHAT and CDR2 FQNNGV come from the germline V gene. Trimming at V came to 6 bases and at J to 0 bases, leaving 10 bases not matched to a gene. The CDR3 runs 16 residues. CDR3 residues: CASRTYRGTLNTEAFF. The CDR3 DNA reads as TGTGCCAGCAGGACCTACAGGGGTACCCTGAACACTGAAGCTTTCTTT. Supplemented by reference TRBV11-2 and TRBJ1-1, the full variable domain reads EAGVAQSPRYKIIEKRQSVAFWCNPISGHATLYWYQQILGQGPKLLIQFQNNGVVDDSQLPKDRFSAERLKGVDSTLKIQPAKLEDSAVYLCASRTYRGTLNTEAFFGQGTRLTVV.

This chain uses TRBV5-8 with TRBJ1-5, with a weak D call TRBD1 (5 bases). Germline CDR1 and CDR2: SGHTS and YDEGEE. V lost 2 bases and J 2 bases, leaving 8 bases between the germline ends. This CDR3 spans 14 amino acids. CDR3 DNA: TGTGCCAGCAGCTTTTGGGGGGGCAATCAGCCCCAGCATTTT. It codes for CASSFWGGNQPQHF.

This chain joins TRBV12-5 and TRBJ2-5, with D tentatively TRBD2 (5 bases). The germline gives CDR1 LGHNT, CDR2 FRNRAP. Between the trimmed V and J ends, which lost 6 bases and 2 bases, there was a span of 7 bases. This CDR3 is built from 12 residues. As DNA, the CDR3 is TGTGCTAGTGGGCCGGGACAAGAGACCCAGTACTTC. Protein sequence: CASGPGQETQYF.

The chain has TRBV10-1 and TRBJ2-5, with 10 bases matching TRBD1. J lost 3 bases, V lost 6 bases, and 7 bases had no gene match. Per the germline V gene, CDR1 is WNHNN and CDR2 is SYGVQD (reference sequence). The CDR3 has 15 residues. As DNA, the CDR3 is TGCGCCAGCAGCGGAGCCGGGACAGGGGAAGAGACCCAGTACTTC. As protein: CASSGAGTGEETQYF.

The J gene is TRBJ2-5, the V gene TRBV19; 7 nucleotides match TRBD2. The assigned J gene may be wrong: the sequence end matches TRBJ2-7 better. CDR1 and CDR2 (germline): LNHDA, SQIVND (reference sequence). CDR3 length: 15 amino acids. The CDR3 region has the DNA TGTGCCAGTAGTATATATGGCGGGGGAAGCTACGAGCAGTACTTC. This sequence encodes CASSIYGGGSYEQYF.

This clone has only one observation. This chain connects TRBV9 to TRBJ2-3; 9 nucleotides align to TRBD2. Trimming at V came to 3 bases and at J to 3 bases, leaving 2 bases not matched to a gene. The CDR3 spans 14 residues. From germline, CDR1 is SGDLS and CDR2 YYNGEE. The CDR3 spells CASSAAGGTDTQYF. The CDR3 DNA follows: TGTGCCAGCAGCGCGGCGGGGGGGACAGATACGCAGTATTTT.